This record looks at one T cell receptor (beta chain) sequence and its context. The data stem from a study of blood T cell repertoires in COVID-19. At the level of the study: Samples came from the United States, Italy and Spain, spanning acute and convalescent COVID-19. Nucleic acid was either cDNA or gDNA, and it came from T cells, B-cell-depleted T cells, or PBMCs.

Looked up from germline, CDR1 is SQVTM and CDR2 is ANQGSEA. The CDR3 length is 10 residues. The V gene lost 6 bases and the J gene lost 7 bases, with 9 bases spanning the gap. Authors' data handling: Using reference gene primer amplification, nucleated cell counts were estimated. Only in-frame clones appear in the TCRdb table, and some are missing; sequencing was by immunoSEQ multiplex PCR. The V and J calls and clone size are taken from that table; D and trimming were inferred from the DNA. Among some 89,000 clones listed, 90% were seen once. Source material: peripheral blood. V gene TRBV29-1 combines with J gene TRBJ1-1; no firm D call. The TCR comes from a man between 60 and 70 years old with acute or convalescent COVID-19. This CDR3 is CSVRMNEAFF. CDR3 DNA sequence: TGCAGCGTGAGGATGAATGAAGCTTTCTTT.